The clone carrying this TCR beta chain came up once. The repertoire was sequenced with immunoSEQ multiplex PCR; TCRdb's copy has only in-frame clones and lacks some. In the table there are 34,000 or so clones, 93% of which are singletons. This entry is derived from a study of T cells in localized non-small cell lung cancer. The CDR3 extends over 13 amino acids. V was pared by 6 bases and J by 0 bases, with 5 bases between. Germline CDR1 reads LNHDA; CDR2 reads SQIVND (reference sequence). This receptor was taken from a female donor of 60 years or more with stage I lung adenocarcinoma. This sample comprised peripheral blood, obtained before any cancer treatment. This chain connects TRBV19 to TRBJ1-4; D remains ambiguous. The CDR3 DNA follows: TGTGCCAGTAGCCGTTCAACTAATGAAAAACTGTTTTTT. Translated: CASSRSTNEKLFF.